The 20 T cell receptor beta chains reported below all come from one sample, sequenced in a study of T cells in Graves' hyperthyroidism and ophthalmopathy. Researchers took RNA transcripts and amplified the TCR beta CDR3 regions from them. During a first-round RT-PCR of the TCR CDR3, the HTBI primer set was used. TCRdb reprocessed the multiplex PCR reads with MiXCR, giving one entry per CDR3 protein. The sample has about 350,000 distinct CDR3 sequences, approximately 15% seen once. The sample taken for sequencing was blood. These receptors were taken from a young woman with Graves' hyperthyroidism.

This clonotype came up a few times. This chain links TRBV15 with TRBJ2-5; D is tentatively TRBD1 or TRBD2 (5 bases each). CDR1 is LNHNV and CDR2 is YYDKDF in the germline V gene (reference sequence). The CDR3 has 15 amino acids. Trimming took off 5 bases at V and 5 bases at J, with 18 bases between the two ends. The CDR3 DNA sequence: TGTGCCACCAGCGGTGGTCGAGGGACGGGGGAGACCCAGTACTTC. Translation: CATSGGRGTGETQYF.

This clonotype was seen many times. This chain uses TRBV6-2 or TRBV6-3 with TRBJ2-3; D remains ambiguous. Per germline, CDR1 MNHEY and CDR2 SVGEGT. The CDR3 loop spans 10 amino acids. V lost 6 bases to trimming and J lost 7 bases, with 5 bases between them. The CDR3 protein is CASRGNTQYF. CDR3 DNA: TGTGCCAGCAGGGGGAATACGCAGTATTTT.

Ten or more counts support this clonotype. The gene calls are TRBV28 and TRBJ2-3, with D hard to call. Germline assignment: CDR1 MDHEN and CDR2 SYDVKM. The length of the CDR3 is 13 residues. V lost 7 bases to trimming and J lost 2 bases, with 10 bases between them. In nucleotides, the CDR3 is TGTGCCAGCAATCGTGGCACCACAGATACGCAGTATTTT. Amino acid sequence: CASNRGTTDTQYF.

The V and J genes are TRBV6-5 and TRBJ1-1, with D possibly TRBD1 on 6 matching bases. CDR1 and CDR2 (germline): MNHEY, SVGAGI. V lost 9 bases and J 5 bases, leaving 19 bases between the germline ends. This CDR3 is built from 14 residues. In nucleotides, the CDR3 is TGTGCCAGTACTCTACAGGGAGTAGGGACTGAAGCTTTCTTT. Translation: CASTLQGVGTEAFF.

This clonotype was recorded at least ten times. The CDR3 DNA is TGCAGTGCTAGAGAGCAGTCCTACGAGCAGTACTTC. It codes for CSAREQSYEQYF. The gene calls are TRBV20-1 and TRBJ2-7, with no clear D. The ends were cut back, 0 bases at V and 1 base at J, with 4 bases in the middle. The CDR3 is 12 amino acids. Germline lookup yields CDR1 DFQATT and CDR2 SNEGSKA (reference sequence).

J is TRBJ1-1 and V is TRBV18; D is possibly TRBD1 (6 bases). V lost 4 bases and J lost 4, with 10 bases in between. The CDR3 is 13 amino acids. Germline V gene lookup returns CDR1 KGHSH and CDR2 LQKENI. CDR3 sequence reads: CASSQQTGTEAFF. CDR3 sequence (DNA): TGTGCCAGCTCACAACAGACAGGCACTGAAGCTTTCTTT.

This clonotype was seen many times. The V gene is TRBV7-8, the J gene TRBJ2-7; 9 bases are a match to TRBD2. This CDR3 has 14 amino acids. After removal of 5 bases from V and 9 bases from J, the junction contained 11 bases not matched to a gene. Germline CDR1 and CDR2: SGHVS and FQNEAQ. The CDR3 loop is CASSIPSGNRGQYF. CDR3 DNA sequence: TGTGCCAGCAGCATCCCTAGCGGGAACCGGGGGCAGTACTTC. The variable domain in full, with the rest retrieved from reference TRBV7-8 and TRBJ2-7, is GAGVSQSPRYKVAKRGQDVALRCDPISGHVSLFWYQQALGQGPEFLTYFQNEAQLDKSGLPSDRFFAERPEGSVSTLKIQRTQQEDSAVYLCASSIPSGNRGQYFGPGTRLTVT.

The sample holds many counts of this clonotype. V gene TRBV18 combines with J gene TRBJ2-7; possibly TRBD2 for D (6 bases). There are 15 residues in the CDR3. Germline V gene sequence: CDR1 KGHSH, CDR2 LQKENI. Trimming pared 3 bases from V and 3 bases from J, leaving 15 bases between. The CDR3 DNA reads as TGTGCCAGCTCACCGACTAGTCAGACGGGCTACGAGCAGTACTTC. Residues: CASSPTSQTGYEQYF.

Concerning this clonotype: A read error may produce the germline difference seen at one junction end. The chain uses TRBV28 and TRBJ1-5; tentative D call: TRBD1 (6 bases). Germline loops: CDR1 MDHEN, CDR2 SYDVKM. The CDR3 contains 14 residues. The CDR3 DNA reads TGTGCCGGCAGTTTTTTTACAGGGAATCAGCCCCAGCATTTT. This codes for CAGSFFTGNQPQHF.

This clonotype was seen at least ten times. The V call is TRBV5-5, the J call TRBJ2-1; 12 bases fit TRBD2. V dropped 1 base and J dropped 10; count of bases not matched to a gene: 21. The CDR3 has 20 amino acids. CDR1 SGHKS and CDR2 YYEKEE come from the germline V gene (reference sequence). The CDR3 spells CASSLRTGGLAGGQVREQFF. In nucleotides, the CDR3 is TGTGCCAGCAGCTTGCGGACAGGTGGGCTAGCGGGAGGGCAGGTGCGGGAGCAGTTCTTC.

Concerning this clonotype itself: A much larger clone differs from this one at a single base, so this may be a read error. V and J are TRBV30 and TRBJ2-5, with D uncertain. In germline, CDR1 is GTSNPN, CDR2 SVGIG (reference sequence). CDR3 size: 12 residues. CDR3 loop: CAWSQGIQTQDF. The CDR3 nucleotides are TGTGCCTGGAGTCAAGGGATACAGACCCAGGACTTC.

This clonotype was counted between two and nine times. The CDR3 sequence is CASSAGTAVLNQPQHF. CDR3 nucleotide sequence: TGTGCCAGCAGTGCCGGGACGGCCGTACTAAATCAGCCCCAGCATTTT. The chain has TRBV2 and TRBJ1-5; D may be TRBD1 (5 bases). CDR3 size: 16 residues. Germline CDR1 and CDR2: SNHLY and FYNNEI. Trimming pared 4 bases from V and 4 bases from J, leaving 17 bases between.

This clonotype was detected a few times. This rearrangement joins TRBV6-1 to TRBJ2-1; 7 positions agree with TRBD2. Losses at the gene ends were 6 bases for V and 4 bases for J; bases not matched to a gene: 12. CDR3 length: 16 amino acids. Germline CDR1 MNHNS, CDR2 SASEGT. CDR3: CASSAGASGYYNEQFF. The CDR3 bases are TGTGCCAGCAGCGCCGGGGCTAGCGGATATTACAATGAGCAGTTCTTC.

The V gene is TRBV20-1, the J gene TRBJ1-5; TRBD1 aligns across 8 bases. Germline V gives CDR1 DFQATT, CDR2 SNEGSKA (reference sequence). This CDR3 has 17 amino acids. V lost 6 bases, J lost 7 bases, and 20 bases stayed unmatched. The CDR3 is CSAGQGITWPGPQPQHF. In nucleotides, the CDR3 is TGCAGTGCAGGACAGGGTATAACCTGGCCGGGGCCCCAGCCCCAGCATTTT.

Turning to this clonotype: One base away lies a much larger clone, so this may be a sequencing read error. The chain combines TRBV2 with TRBJ2-1; D might be TRBD2 (8 bases). The CDR3 loop spans 20 amino acids. The germline CDR1 and CDR2 sequences are SNHLY and FYNNEI. CDR3 amino acids: CAGSDQAWVAGQSSYNEQFF. CDR3 coding DNA: TGTGCCGGCAGTGATCAGGCTTGGGTAGCGGGACAGAGCTCCTACAATGAGCAGTTCTTC.

The chain is built from TRBV28 and TRBJ2-3; tentatively, D is TRBD1 (7 bases). The V end lost 1 base, the J end lost 6 bases, and 14 bases lay between the germline ends. CDR1 is MDHEN, CDR2 SYDVKM, per germline. CDR3 length equals 15 residues. The chain's CDR3 is CASSLYKSGGDTQYF. CDR3 sequence (DNA): TGTGCCAGCAGTTTATACAAGTCAGGGGGGGATACGCAGTATTTT.

This clonotype was detected many times. V usage is TRBV28 and J usage is TRBJ2-7; D possibly matches TRBD1 or TRBD2 (5 bases each). With 6 bases removed from V and 7 bases from J, the gap between germline ends came to 22 bases. The V gene's germline CDR1 is MDHEN and CDR2 SYDVKM. CDR3 length: 15 amino acids. The chain's CDR3 is CASSLLGTKNREQYF. The CDR3 DNA is TGTGCCAGCAGCCTCCTCGGGACCAAAAATCGTGAGCAGTACTTC.

This clonotype was counted ten times or more. V and J are TRBV20-1 and TRBJ2-5, with TRBD1 as a possible D gene (6 bases). This CDR3 has 13 residues. Germline V lookup: CDR1 DFQATT, CDR2 SNEGSKA (reference sequence). Trimming cost V 5 bases and J 4 bases, with 14 bases left between them. CDR3 DNA: TGCAGTGCTTTGGACCAAGGGGGAGAGACCCAGTACTTC. Translation: CSALDQGGETQYF.

This clonotype was counted only a few times. CDR3 nucleotides: TGTGCCAGCAGCTTAAATATGGTAGCGGGGAACTACGAGCAGTACTTC. It specifies CASSLNMVAGNYEQYF. The J gene is TRBJ2-7, the V gene TRBV12-3 or TRBV12-4, with 8 bases aligning to TRBD2. With 6 bases clipped from V and 3 bases from J, the junction kept 13 bases outside the gene matches. This CDR3 contains 16 residues.

This clonotype was detected a few times. Sequence at one end of the junction differs from germline and may be a read error. The CDR3 loop is CASSPAGNTETFF. In nucleotides, the CDR3 is TGTGCCAGCAGTCCCGCAGGGAACACTGAAACTTTCTTT. The chain employs TRBV12-3 or TRBV12-4 and TRBJ1-1; a possible D gene is TRBD1 (5 bases). This CDR3 is built from 13 residues.